These T cell receptor beta chains were read from a single sample in a study of T cell changes during pregnancy in multiple sclerosis. TCRdb's copy holds only in-frame clones and misses some; the assay was immunoSEQ multiplex PCR. The table lists tens of thousands of clones, under 95% of them singletons. The sample in question was CD4+ T cells from peripheral blood mononuclear cells, obtained in the second trimester of pregnancy. The receptors stem from a female donor with multiple sclerosis, enrolled in a pregnancy study. Both conserved end residues are part of each CDR3. A D gene is named only where the DNA matches it firmly. Expanded clones get a size class; other rows say once, few or many, or leave the size out.

j_call clone_size d_call cdr3_length v_call cdr3_nt cdr3_aa
TRBJ2-3 NA TRBD1 16 TRBV14 TGTGCCAGCAGCCGATACCCGGGACAGCAGACAGATACGCAGTATTTT CASSRYPGQQTDTQYF
TRBJ2-3 NA NA 15 TRBV18 TGTGCCAGCTCACCAGGCGGCCCCGGCACAGATACGCAGTATTTT CASSPGGPGTDTQYF
TRBJ1-2 once NA 14 TRBV2 TGTGCCAGCAGTGAATTGAGAGCTAACTATGGCTACACCTTC CASSELRANYGYTF
TRBJ2-5 NA TRBD1 16 TRBV9 TGTGCCAGCAGCGTAGGGGACAGGGATTTTCAAGAGACCCAGTACTTC CASSVGDRDFQETQYF
TRBJ1-2 few NA 13 TRBV5-1 TGCGCCAGCAGCTTGGAAGGGGTCGCTGGCTACACCTTC CASSLEGVAGYTF
TRBJ2-5 NA NA 13 TRBV5-1 TGCGCCAGCAGCTTGGTTTTAGAGGAGACCCAGTACTTC CASSLVLEETQYF
TRBJ2-2 NA TRBD1 15 TRBV11-3 TGTGCCAGCAGCCACGGGACAGGTCCCACCGGGGAGCTGTTTTTT CASSHGTGPTGELFF
TRBJ2-3 NA NA 15 TRBV5-1 TGCGCCAGCAGCTCCCTTCCACAGAGCACAGATACGCAGTATTTT CASSSLPQSTDTQYF
TRBJ2-2 NA TRBD2 17 TRBV7-9 TGTGCCAGCAGCTTCAGCGGTCTAGCGGGGGACCACGGGGAGCTGTTTTTT CASSFSGLAGDHGELFF
TRBJ2-1 NA TRBD2 19 TRBV4-2 TGTGCCAGCAGCCGACCCGGACTAGCGGATTCTAGCTCCTACAATGAGCAGTTCTTC CASSRPGLADSSSYNEQFF
TRBJ2-1 NA TRBD1 13 TRBV2 TGTGCCAGTGGGACAGGGTTCGAGGGTGAGCAGTTCTTC CASGTGFEGEQFF
TRBJ2-1 NA NA 14 TRBV5-1 TGCGCCAGCACCCGGGAGTCGACCTACAATGAGCAGTTCTTC CASTRESTYNEQFF
TRBJ2-6 NA TRBD2 18 TRBV28 TGTGCCAGCGCTCTGATAGCGGGAGGAACTGGTGGGGCCAACGTCCTGACTTTC CASALIAGGTGGANVLTF
TRBJ1-1 NA NA 16 TRBV6-1 TGTGCCAGCAGTGAATATATTGGGGGGGTGAACACTGAAGCTTTCTTT CASSEYIGGVNTEAFF
TRBJ2-3 NA NA 12 TRBV18 TGTGCCAGCTCACCTCGCGCAGATACGCAGTATTTT CASSPRADTQYF
TRBJ2-1 NA TRBD2 19 TRBV7-8 TGTGCCAGCAGCTTAAGGAGCGGACTAGCGGGAGGTTTTGGCAATGAGCAGTTCTTC CASSLRSGLAGGFGNEQFF
TRBJ2-7 NA NA 12 TRBV30 TGTGCCTGGAGTGATAACAGCTACGAGCAGTACTTC CAWSDNSYEQYF
TRBJ2-1 NA TRBD1 13 TRBV7-9 TGTGCCAGCAGCTGGGGACAGTACAATGAGCAGTTCTTC CASSWGQYNEQFF
TRBJ2-3 NA NA 15 TRBV19 TGTGCCAGTAGTATAGGTGCAGGGAACACAGATACGCAGTATTTT CASSIGAGNTDTQYF
TRBJ2-1 once TRBD2 16 TRBV11-3 TGTGCCAGCAGCTCCTCCAGGACTAGCGGCTACAATGAGCAGTTCTTC CASSSSRTSGYNEQFF
TRBJ2-1 NA NA 11 TRBV29-1 TGCAGCGTTGAAGAGAGGAATGAGCAGTTCTTC CSVEERNEQFF
TRBJ2-1 NA NA 13 TRBV11-2 TGTGCCAGCAGCCAACCGCCTCGGAATGAGCAGTTCTTC CASSQPPRNEQFF
TRBJ1-2 NA NA 13 TRBV19 TGTGCCAGTAGGACGGCAGAGGCGTATGGCTACACCTTC CASRTAEAYGYTF
TRBJ2-1 few TRBD1 16 TRBV5-1 TGCGCCAGCAGAGAGGGGGCAGGGCGGGCTTACAATGAGCAGTTCTTC CASREGAGRAYNEQFF
TRBJ2-7 NA NA 13 TRBV10-3 TGTGCCATCAGCGAACAGGTTCACTACGAGCAGTACTTT CAISEQVHYEQYF
TRBJ1-1 NA NA 16 TRBV7-8 TGTGCCAGCAGCTTAGCGGCAGATTCCTTGAACACTGAAGCTTTCTTT CASSLAADSLNTEAFF
TRBJ1-3 once NA 15 TRBV6-6 TGTGCCAGCAGTTATTGGGGCAGAGCGGGAAACACCATATATTTT CASSYWGRAGNTIYF
TRBJ1-2 NA TRBD1 15 TRBV9 TGTGCCAGCAGCGGACAGGGGCTGGGTAACTATGGCTACACCTTC CASSGQGLGNYGYTF
TRBJ1-1 few NA 15 TRBV7-9 TGTGCCAGCAGCCCCTCGAACAGGGCGAACACTGAAGCTTTCTTT CASSPSNRANTEAFF
TRBJ1-2 NA TRBD1 13 TRBV7-9 TGTGCCAGCAGCCCGACAGGGGCCTATGGCTACACCTTC CASSPTGAYGYTF
TRBJ2-1 NA NA 14 TRBV6-1 TGTGCCAGCAGTGACCCTACGATCTACAATGAGCAGTTCTTC CASSDPTIYNEQFF
TRBJ2-3 NA NA 15 TRBV30 TGTGCCTGGAGTCCTACTCAGGGATTCACAGATACGCAGTATTTT CAWSPTQGFTDTQYF
TRBJ2-7 NA TRBD1 13 TRBV7-9 TGTGCCAGCACCGGGACAGAGACCTACGAGCAGTACTTC CASTGTETYEQYF
TRBJ2-7 NA NA 13 TRBV2 TGTGCCAGCAGTCAAGGACTCACCTACGAGCAGTACTTC CASSQGLTYEQYF
TRBJ2-3 once NA 16 TRBV7-3 TGTGCCAGCAGTCCAGAAAGACTAGCAGGGGCAGATACGCAGTATTTT CASSPERLAGADTQYF
TRBJ2-1 NA TRBD2 18 TRBV9 TGTGCCAGCAGCGTAGGGGCTAGCGGGGGGGTGTTCTACAATGAGCAGTTCTTC CASSVGASGGVFYNEQFF
TRBJ1-5 NA NA 15 TRBV2 TGTGCCAGCAAAACGGGCAGGGCAATAAATCAGCCCCAGCATTTT CASKTGRAINQPQHF
TRBJ2-7 NA TRBD1 14 TRBV19 TGTGCCAGTAGTATTGGGACAGGGGGCTACGAGCAGTACTTC CASSIGTGGYEQYF
TRBJ2-1 NA NA 15 TRBV11-3 TGTGCCAGCAGCTTAGGGCTACTGGAGCACAATGAGCAGTTCTTC CASSLGLLEHNEQFF
TRBJ1-2 NA NA 14 TRBV9 TGTGCCAGCAGCGTAGATACCCATACGGGTGGCTACACCTTC CASSVDTHTGGYTF
TRBJ2-5 NA NA 15 TRBV6-5 TGTGCCAGCAGTTCGCCGGGACTTAACCAAGAGACCCAGTACTTC CASSSPGLNQETQYF
TRBJ2-5 NA NA 14 TRBV2 TGTGCCAGCAGTGTGGACAGTATCCAGGAGACCCAGTACTTC CASSVDSIQETQYF
TRBJ2-4 NA TRBD1 15 TRBV5-5 TGTGCCAGCAGCCCACAGACAGGGTGGGAAAACATTCAGTACTTC CASSPQTGWENIQYF
TRBJ2-1 NA TRBD2 17 TRBV12-5 TGTGCTAGTGGTTTGGGAAACAGCGGGGGGGGGACCAATGAGCAGTTCTTC CASGLGNSGGGTNEQFF
TRBJ2-2 NA NA 16 TRBV7-2 TGTGCCAGCAGCTTAGTGCCAGCGGGTGCTACCGGGGAGCTGTTTTTT CASSLVPAGATGELFF
TRBJ1-1 few TRBD1 14 TRBV30 TGTGCCTGGAGCACAGGGGGCGCCAACACTGAAGCTTTCTTT CAWSTGGANTEAFF
TRBJ1-5 once NA 16 TRBV27 TGTGCCAGCAGGGGGGTGGGGGCACTAGGCAATCAGCCCCAGCATTTT CASRGVGALGNQPQHF
TRBJ2-5 few TRBD2 18 TRBV9 TGTGCCAGCAGCGTAGCGCCTAGCGGGAGTCTAGGGCGGGAGACCCAGTACTTC CASSVAPSGSLGRETQYF
TRBJ2-7 NA NA 13 TRBV6-1 TGTGCCAGCACGTACGCGGACTCCTACGAGCAGTACTTC CASTYADSYEQYF
TRBJ1-5 NA NA 14 TRBV27 TGTGCCAGCAGTCCGCCGGGAGGGTTACAGCCCCAGCATTTT CASSPPGGLQPQHF
TRBJ2-2 NA NA 14 TRBV28 TGTGCCAGCAGTTTGGTGTCCCGAACAGGGGAGCTGTTTTTT CASSLVSRTGELFF
TRBJ2-1 NA NA 20 TRBV10-3 TGTGCCATCAGTGAGTCTAGTGGGGGGAGCGGACAATTAGCATACAATGAGCAGTTCTTC CAISESSGGSGQLAYNEQFF
TRBJ1-2 NA NA 12 TRBV6-1 TGTGCCAGCAACCGGGTTTACGATGGCTACACCTTC CASNRVYDGYTF
TRBJ2-5 once NA 14 TRBV7-9 TGTGCCAGCAGCTTCGAAAGTAGAGGGGAGACCCAGTACTTC CASSFESRGETQYF
TRBJ1-4 NA NA 14 TRBV5-1 TGCGCCAGCAGCTTGGCAGGGACTAATGAAAAACTGTTTTTT CASSLAGTNEKLFF
TRBJ1-2 NA NA 13 TRBV5-4 TGTGCCAGCAGCACGCAAATCTCCGGTGGCTACACCTTC CASSTQISGGYTF
TRBJ1-2 NA TRBD1 16 TRBV19 TGTGCCAGTGCACAGGGGCATGCTGAACCCAACTATGGCTACACCTTC CASAQGHAEPNYGYTF